This T cell receptor beta chain was identified during a study of identical twins. Using its own MiXCR run on the 5' RACE reads, TCRdb lists one record per CDR3 protein. The sample consists of 1.5 million to 2 million distinct CDR3 sequences, 32% of them appearing once. Germline-derived CDR1 and CDR2 are KGHDR and SFDVKD. There are 17 residues in the CDR3. V lost 4 bases to trimming and J lost 4 bases; unmatched junction nucleotides: 8. Remarks on this clonotype: Its antigen is still unknown.

Findings of the study overall: Memory repertoires lacked the insertion deficit that abundant cord blood beta clonotypes showed. When twins shared out-of-frame alpha sequences, those sequences had excess low generation probability.

This TCR was recovered from a newborn girl in good health. The rearrangement uses TRBV24-1 and TRBJ2-3; 12 bases are a match to TRBD2. Sequencing used cord blood. For the CDR3, the DNA is TGTGCCACCAGTGACCCGACGACTAGCGGGAGCGCAGATACGCAGTATTTT. It codes for CATSDPTTSGSADTQYF.